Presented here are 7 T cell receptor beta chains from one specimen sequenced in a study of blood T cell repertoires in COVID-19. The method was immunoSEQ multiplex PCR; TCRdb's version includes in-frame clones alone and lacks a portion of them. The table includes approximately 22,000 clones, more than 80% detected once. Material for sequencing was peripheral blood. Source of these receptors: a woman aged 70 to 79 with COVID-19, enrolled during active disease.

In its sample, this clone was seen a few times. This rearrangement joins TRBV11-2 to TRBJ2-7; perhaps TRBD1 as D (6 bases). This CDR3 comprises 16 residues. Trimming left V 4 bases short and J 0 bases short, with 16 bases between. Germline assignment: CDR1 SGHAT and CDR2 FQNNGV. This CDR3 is CASSWSKGQISYEQYF. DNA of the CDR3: TGTGCCAGCAGCTGGAGTAAGGGACAAATCTCCTACGAGCAGTACTTC.

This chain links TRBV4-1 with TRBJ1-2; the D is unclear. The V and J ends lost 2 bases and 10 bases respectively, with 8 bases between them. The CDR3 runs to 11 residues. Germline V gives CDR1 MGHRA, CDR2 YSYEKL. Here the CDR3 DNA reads TGCGCCAGCAGCCAATCCGGGGTCTACACCTTC. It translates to CASSQSGVYTF.

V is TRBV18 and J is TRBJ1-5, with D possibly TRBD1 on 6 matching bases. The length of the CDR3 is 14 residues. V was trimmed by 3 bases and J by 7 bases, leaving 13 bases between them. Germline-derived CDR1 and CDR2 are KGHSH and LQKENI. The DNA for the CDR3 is TGTGCCAGCTCACCGTCAGGGGATAGACAGCCCCAGCATTTT. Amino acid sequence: CASSPSGDRQPQHF.

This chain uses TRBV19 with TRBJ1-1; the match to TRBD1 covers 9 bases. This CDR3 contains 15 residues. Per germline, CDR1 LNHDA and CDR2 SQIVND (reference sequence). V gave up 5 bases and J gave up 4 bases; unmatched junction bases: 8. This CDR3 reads CASSYRDRDVTEAFF. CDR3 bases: TGTGCCAGTAGTTACCGGGACAGGGATGTCACTGAAGCTTTCTTT.

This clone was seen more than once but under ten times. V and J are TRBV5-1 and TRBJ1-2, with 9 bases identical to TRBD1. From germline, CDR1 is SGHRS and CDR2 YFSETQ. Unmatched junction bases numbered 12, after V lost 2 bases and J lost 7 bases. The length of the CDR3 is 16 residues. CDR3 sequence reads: CASSFSTGTGLFGYTF. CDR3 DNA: TGCGCCAGCAGCTTTTCAACCGGGACAGGGCTCTTTGGCTACACCTTC.

CDR3 sequence (DNA): TGTGCCAGCAGCTTAAACCTACGTGCCACTGAAGCTTTCTTT. Translated: CASSLNLRATEAFF. The chain employs TRBV11-3 and TRBJ1-1; no clear D gene. CDR1 and CDR2 (germline): SGHNT, YENEEA. The CDR3 is 14 residues long. V was shortened by 2 bases and J by 4 bases, with 11 bases between the two germline ends.

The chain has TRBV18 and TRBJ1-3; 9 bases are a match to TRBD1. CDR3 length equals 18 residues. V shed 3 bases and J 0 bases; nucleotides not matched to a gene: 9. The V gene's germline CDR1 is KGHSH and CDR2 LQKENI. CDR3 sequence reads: CASSPAGLDRGSGNTIYF. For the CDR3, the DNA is TGTGCCAGCTCACCGGCAGGGTTGGACAGGGGCTCTGGAAACACCATATATTTT.